This T cell receptor (beta chain) originates from a study of T cell responses to AZD1222 COVID-19 vaccine. Across the whole study: Pooled together were second doses at about 4 or about 12 weeks. The study, taken as a whole, reports: Variant regions that are unmutated are reportedly the target of nearly half of spike-specific TCRs. Donors were mostly white British, more females; clonal diversity possibly underestimated.

The assay was immunoSEQ multiplex PCR, and TCRdb's table has in-frame clones only and misses some. The sample records 150,000 to 200,000 clones, almost 95% being singletons. The CDR3 has 13 residues. Trimming cost V 7 bases and J 3 bases, with 13 bases left between them. CDR1 is SGHTS, CDR2 YDEGEE, per germline. Concerning this clone: As yet, its antigen is unknown.

The receptor comes from an adult in good health. The chain carries TRBV5-8 and TRBJ1-1, with a possible D match to TRBD1 (5 bases). This sample comprised peripheral blood, obtained on day 0 of AZD1222 vaccination. The CDR3 coding sequence is TGTGCCAGCCCCTTGGGGCAGGACACTGAAGCTTTCTTT. It specifies CASPLGQDTEAFF.